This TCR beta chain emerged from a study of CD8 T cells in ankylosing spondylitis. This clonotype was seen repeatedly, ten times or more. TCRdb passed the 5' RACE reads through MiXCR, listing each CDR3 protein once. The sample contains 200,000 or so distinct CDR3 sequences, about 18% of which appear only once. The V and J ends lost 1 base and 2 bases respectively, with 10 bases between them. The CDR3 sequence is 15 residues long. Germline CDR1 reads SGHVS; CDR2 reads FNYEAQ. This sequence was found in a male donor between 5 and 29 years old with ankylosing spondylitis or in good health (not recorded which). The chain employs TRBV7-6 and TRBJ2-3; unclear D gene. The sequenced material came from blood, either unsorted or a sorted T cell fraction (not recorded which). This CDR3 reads CASSLDLKHTDTQYF. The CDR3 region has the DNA TGTGCCAGCAGCTTAGACCTGAAACACACAGATACGCAGTATTTT.